A selection of T cell receptor beta chains follows, all from one sample in a study of CD8 T cells in acute hepatitis C reinfection. The protocol was immunoSEQ multiplex PCR, while the TCRdb copy is restricted to in-frame clones and leaves out a portion. The sample contains tens of thousands of clones, more than 75% of which appear only once. Sequencing was performed on naive CD8+ T cells from PBMCs. These receptors were obtained from a man aged 30 to 39 with chronic hepatitis C. CDR3s include the opening cysteine and the closing phenylalanine or tryptophan. Fields, in order: V gene, clone size, J gene, D gene, CDR3 protein, CDR3 DNA. A D gene is named only where the DNA matches it firmly. Part of the rows lack a size; the others show once, few, many or a class for expanded clones.

TRBV20-1	.	TRBJ2-7	.	CSAIEPPEQYF	TGCAGTGCTATCGAGCCCCCCGAGCAGTACTTC
TRBV27	.	TRBJ1-2	TRBD1	CASSFEQGSSSYGYTF	TGTGCCAGCAGTTTCGAACAGGGGAGTTCCAGCTATGGCTACACCTTC
TRBV4-2	few	TRBJ1-2	.	CASSPKDGRDPDGYTF	TGTGCCAGCAGCCCCAAGGACGGTAGGGATCCGGATGGCTACACCTTC
TRBV19	.	TRBJ2-3	.	CATDCTDTQYF	TGTGCCACGGACTGTACAGATACGCAGTATTTT
TRBV5-4	once	TRBJ2-1	.	CASSLSGGPNEQFF	TGTGCCAGCAGCTTGTCTGGGGGGCCGAATGAGCAGTTCTTC
TRBV4-1	.	TRBJ1-5	TRBD1	CASSQSLQGPPQHF	TGCGCCAGCAGCCAGTCATTACAGGGGCCGCCCCAGCATTTT
TRBV4-3	.	TRBJ2-5	TRBD2	CASSQDWTGGIQETQYF	TGCGCCAGCAGCCAAGATTGGACGGGGGGGATCCAAGAGACCCAGTACTTC
TRBV5-1	.	TRBJ2-3	TRBD2	CASSLVGGADTQYF	TGCGCCAGCAGCTTGGTGGGAGGGGCGGATACGCAGTATTTT
TRBV2	.	TRBJ1-2	.	CASVEGGLYGYTF	TGTGCCAGCGTGGAGGGGGGGCTTTATGGCTACACCTTC
TRBV7-6	few	TRBJ1-1	.	CASSGRRTEAFF	TGTGCCAGCAGCGGGAGGAGAACTGAAGCTTTCTTT
TRBV27	.	TRBJ2-7	TRBD1	CASSLSDRGPYEQYF	TGTGCCAGCAGTTTGTCGGACAGGGGACCCTACGAGCAGTACTTC
TRBV19	few	TRBJ2-2	.	CASSSGWNTGELFF	TGTGCCAGTAGCTCGGGATGGAACACCGGGGAGCTGTTTTTT
TRBV5-1	.	TRBJ2-3	.	CASSIGNREDTQYF	TGCGCCAGCAGCATAGGGAACCGCGAAGATACGCAGTATTTT
TRBV29-1	.	TRBJ1-1	.	CSVEQGGIYTEAFF	TGCAGCGTTGAGCAGGGAGGAATTTACACTGAAGCTTTCTTT
TRBV27	.	TRBJ2-7	.	CASQMERQSYEQYF	TGTGCCAGCCAAATGGAAAGACAGTCCTACGAGCAGTACTTC
TRBV7-2	.	TRBJ1-1	.	CASSFGGNTEAFF	TGTGCCAGCAGCTTTGGAGGAAACACTGAAGCTTTCTTT
TRBV7-9	.	TRBJ2-2	.	CASITPETSNTGELFF	TGTGCCAGTATTACGCCAGAGACTTCGAACACCGGGGAGCTGTTTTTT
TRBV9	once	TRBJ2-7	.	CASSVGDRSYEQYF	TGTGCCAGCAGCGTGGGGGATCGCTCCTACGAGCAGTACTTC
TRBV7-9	.	TRBJ1-2	TRBD1	CASSSPTGWVKGYTF	TGTGCCAGCAGCTCGCCGACAGGGTGGGTTAAAGGCTACACCTTC
TRBV11-3	.	TRBJ2-1	.	CASSLGRRGYNEQFF	TGTGCCAGCAGCTTAGGTAGACGGGGCTACAATGAGCAGTTCTTC